This T cell receptor beta chain was observed in a study of blood T cell repertoires in COVID-19 (TCRdb year 2020). Background on the whole study: The collaborator samples originated in the United States, Italy and Spain and spanned the acute and convalescent phases of COVID-19. The material from the prospective study consisted of cDNA or gDNA derived from T cells, B-cell-depleted T cells, or PBMCs. The dataset comprised deeply sampled blood TCRbeta repertoires from subjects exposed to, actively infected with, or recovered from COVID-19. The repertoires were released in a freely available public database meant as a resource for research on the immune response to SARS-CoV-2. The samples were drawn from two sources: the first 160 participants of the ongoing ImmuneRACE study, and about 1,300 subjects contributed by 6 global collaborators. Nearly every sample came with metadata listing a de-identified subject ID, COVID-19 status, age in years and sex. Where available, HLA class I and class II types were taken from metadata supplied by the sample provider and were not determined by assay-based typing. General conclusions and limits of the study: The amount of clinical and demographic metadata varied by source and participant and was provided uncurated.

Counted from cysteine to phenylalanine, this CDR3 has 15 amino acids. The DNA shown is the 45-base CDR3, in frame from base 1. From a lookup of the germline V gene, CDR1 and CDR2 are ENHRY and SYGVKD. The germline V end is reduced by 6 bases and the J end by 7 bases; junction bases left unmatched: 9. Enrolling through a virtual design, the prospective study's participants ranged in age from roughly 18 to 90 years and lived across 20 to 30 United States geographic areas. To assign participants to cohorts, the prospective study relied on clinical history that participants themselves reported in a screening survey and a study questionnaire. ImmuneRACE Cohort 3 recovered participants were defined by two consecutive negative NP/OP PCR tests, healthcare professional clearance, or symptom resolution. Each participant in the prospective study had whole blood, serum and a nasopharyngeal or oropharyngeal swab collected by mobile phlebotomists. Over an approximately two-month period, participants in the prospective study had the option of providing additional blood draws and questionnaires. Blood samples from the prospective study were shipped frozen or at room temperature prior to DNA extraction.

TCRbeta CDR3 regions were amplified from genomic DNA by means of the immunoSEQ Assay, a bias-controlled multiplex PCR. Per the source publication's procedure: Nucleated cell counts per sample were estimated from amplification of reference gene primers within the assay. To quantify the absolute abundance of each unique TCRbeta CDR3 rearrangement, sequence reads were collapsed and filtered. For each sample, productive Simpson clonality was calculated as the square root of Simpson's diversity index across productive rearrangements. Here the immuneACCESS table is served through TCRdb, limited to in-frame sequences with V and J called. Missing clones are a known gap in these copies; in checked studies unresolved V genes cover under half, and the rest lacks a known reason. V, J and clone size were drawn from that table, and D and trimming were deduced from the DNA. The sample table contains roughly 380,000 clones; only one count was recorded for around 87% of them. 1% to 1.5% of the sample rests with the top ten.

This clone came up a few times. This clone's antigen is unknown. No quality values exist for individual bases; no much larger clone is one base distant. Sequencing used PBMCs or T cells enriched from blood (not recorded which). The chain is encoded by TRBV10-3 joined to TRBJ1-6; 7 central nucleotides agree with TRBD1. This clonotype originated in a young man who had recovered from COVID-19. The nucleotide sequence reads TGTGCCATCAGGGCGGCCGGGACAGAAAATTCACCCCTCCACTTT. Protein translation: CAIRAAGTENSPLHF.